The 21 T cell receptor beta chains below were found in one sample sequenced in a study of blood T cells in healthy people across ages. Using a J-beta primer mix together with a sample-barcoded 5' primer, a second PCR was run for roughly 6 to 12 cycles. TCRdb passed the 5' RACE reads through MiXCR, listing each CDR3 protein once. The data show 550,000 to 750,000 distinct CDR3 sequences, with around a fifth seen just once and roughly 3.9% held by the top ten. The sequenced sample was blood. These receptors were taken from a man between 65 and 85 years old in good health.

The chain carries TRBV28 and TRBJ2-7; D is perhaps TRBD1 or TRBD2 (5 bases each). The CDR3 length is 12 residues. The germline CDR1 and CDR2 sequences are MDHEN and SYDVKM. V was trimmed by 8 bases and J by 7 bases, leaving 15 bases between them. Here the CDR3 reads CASLGGAREQYF. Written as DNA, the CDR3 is TGTGCCAGCCTTGGGGGAGCCAGAGAGCAGTACTTC.

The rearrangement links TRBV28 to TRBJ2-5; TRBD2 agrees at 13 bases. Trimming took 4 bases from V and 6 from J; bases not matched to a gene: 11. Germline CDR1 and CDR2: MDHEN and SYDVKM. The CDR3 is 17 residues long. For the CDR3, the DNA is TGTGCCAGCAGTTCCTGGACTAGCGGGAGTCTTCAGAAGACCCAGTACTTC. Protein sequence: CASSSWTSGSLQKTQYF.

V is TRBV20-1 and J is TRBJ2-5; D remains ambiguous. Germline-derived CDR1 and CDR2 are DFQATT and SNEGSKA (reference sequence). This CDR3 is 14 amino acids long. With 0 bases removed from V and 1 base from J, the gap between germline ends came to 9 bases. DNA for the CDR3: TGCAGTGCTAGAGATGGAATACTCCAAGAGACCCAGTACTTC. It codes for CSARDGILQETQYF.

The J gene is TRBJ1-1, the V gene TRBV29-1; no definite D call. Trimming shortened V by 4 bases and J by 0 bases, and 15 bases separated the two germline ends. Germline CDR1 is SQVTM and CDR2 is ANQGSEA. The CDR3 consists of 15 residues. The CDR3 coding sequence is TGCAGCGTTGTCGGCAGGCCCGCGATGAACACTGAAGCTTTCTTT. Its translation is CSVVGRPAMNTEAFF.

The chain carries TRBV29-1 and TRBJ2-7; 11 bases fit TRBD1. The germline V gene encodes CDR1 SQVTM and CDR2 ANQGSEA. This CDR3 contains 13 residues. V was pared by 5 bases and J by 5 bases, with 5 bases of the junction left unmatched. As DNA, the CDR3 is TGCAGCGTTCCGGGACAGGGGGGAGACGAGCAGTACTTC. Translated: CSVPGQGGDEQYF.

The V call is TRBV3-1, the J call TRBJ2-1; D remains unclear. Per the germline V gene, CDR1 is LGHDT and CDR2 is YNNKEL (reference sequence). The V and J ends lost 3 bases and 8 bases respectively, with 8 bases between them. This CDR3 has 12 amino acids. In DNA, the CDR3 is TGTGCCAGCAGCCAGGGTAGCTATGAGCAGTTCTTC. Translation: CASSQGSYEQFF.

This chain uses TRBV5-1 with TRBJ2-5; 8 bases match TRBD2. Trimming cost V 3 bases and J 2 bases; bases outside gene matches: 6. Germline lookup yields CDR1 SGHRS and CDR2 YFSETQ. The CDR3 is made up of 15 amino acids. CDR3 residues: CASSWRLALQETQYF. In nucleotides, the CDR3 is TGCGCCAGCAGCTGGAGACTAGCGCTGCAAGAGACCCAGTACTTC.

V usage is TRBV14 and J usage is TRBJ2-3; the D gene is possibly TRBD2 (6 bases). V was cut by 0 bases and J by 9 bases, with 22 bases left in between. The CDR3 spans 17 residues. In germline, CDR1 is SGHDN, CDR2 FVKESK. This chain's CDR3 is CASSQESGTVRQITQYF. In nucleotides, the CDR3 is TGTGCCAGCAGCCAAGAATCAGGGACTGTAAGACAGATAACGCAGTATTTT.

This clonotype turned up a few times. The CDR3 is CASRPTSGTTDTQYF. The CDR3 DNA is TGTGCCAGCAGACCGACTAGCGGGACCACAGATACGCAGTATTTT. V gene TRBV7-2 combines with J gene TRBJ2-3, with 11 bases aligning to TRBD2. V gave up 6 bases and J gave up 2 bases; unmatched junction bases: 4. The CDR3 length is 15 residues. Germline CDR1 is SGHTA and CDR2 is FQGNSA.

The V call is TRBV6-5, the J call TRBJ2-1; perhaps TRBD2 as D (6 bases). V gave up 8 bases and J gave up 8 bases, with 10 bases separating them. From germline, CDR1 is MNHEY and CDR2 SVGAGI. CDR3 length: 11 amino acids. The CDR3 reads CASRRADEQFF. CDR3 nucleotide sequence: TGTGCCAGCCGGAGGGCCGATGAGCAGTTCTTC.

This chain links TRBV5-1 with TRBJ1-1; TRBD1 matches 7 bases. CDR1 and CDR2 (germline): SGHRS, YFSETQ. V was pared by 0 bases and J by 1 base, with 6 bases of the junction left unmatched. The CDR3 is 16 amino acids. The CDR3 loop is CASSLEGADSNTEAFF. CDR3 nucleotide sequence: TGCGCCAGCAGCTTGGAGGGGGCAGACTCGAACACTGAAGCTTTCTTT.

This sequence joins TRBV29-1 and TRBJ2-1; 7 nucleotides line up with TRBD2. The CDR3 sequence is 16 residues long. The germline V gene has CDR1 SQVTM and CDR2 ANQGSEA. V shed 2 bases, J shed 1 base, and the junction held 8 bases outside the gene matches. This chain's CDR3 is CSVEPASGISYNEQFF. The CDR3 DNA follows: TGCAGCGTTGAACCCGCTAGCGGTATTTCCTACAATGAGCAGTTCTTC.

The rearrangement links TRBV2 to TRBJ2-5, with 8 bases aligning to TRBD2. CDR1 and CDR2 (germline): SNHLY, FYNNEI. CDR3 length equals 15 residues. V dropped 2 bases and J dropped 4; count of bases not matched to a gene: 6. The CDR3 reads CASSELSGSLETQYF. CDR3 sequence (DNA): TGTGCCAGCAGTGAATTGAGCGGGAGTCTAGAGACCCAGTACTTC.

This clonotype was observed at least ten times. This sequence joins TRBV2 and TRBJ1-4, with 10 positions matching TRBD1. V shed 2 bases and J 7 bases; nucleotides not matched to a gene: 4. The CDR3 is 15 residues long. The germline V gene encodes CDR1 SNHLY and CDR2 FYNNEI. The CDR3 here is CASSERDRGGEKLFF. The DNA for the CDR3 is TGTGCCAGCAGTGAAAGGGACAGGGGTGGTGAAAAACTGTTTTTT.

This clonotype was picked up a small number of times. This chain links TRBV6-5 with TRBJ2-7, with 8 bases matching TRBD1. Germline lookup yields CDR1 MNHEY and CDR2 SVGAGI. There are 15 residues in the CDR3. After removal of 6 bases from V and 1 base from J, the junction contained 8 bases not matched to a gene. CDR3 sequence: CASSQGNRGSYEQYF. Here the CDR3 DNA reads TGTGCCAGCAGCCAAGGGAACAGGGGGTCCTACGAGCAGTACTTC.

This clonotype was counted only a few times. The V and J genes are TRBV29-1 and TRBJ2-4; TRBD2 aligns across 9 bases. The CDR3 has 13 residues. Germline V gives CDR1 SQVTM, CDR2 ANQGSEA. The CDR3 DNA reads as TGCAACGTACAACTAGCGGGCATGAACATTCAGTACTTC. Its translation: CNVQLAGMNIQYF.

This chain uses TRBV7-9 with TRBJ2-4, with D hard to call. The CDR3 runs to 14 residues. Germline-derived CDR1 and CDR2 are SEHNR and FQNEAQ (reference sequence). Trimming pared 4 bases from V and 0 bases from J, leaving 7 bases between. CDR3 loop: CASSSLLAKNIQYF. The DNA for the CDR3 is TGTGCCAGCAGCTCCCTTCTAGCCAAAAACATTCAGTACTTC.

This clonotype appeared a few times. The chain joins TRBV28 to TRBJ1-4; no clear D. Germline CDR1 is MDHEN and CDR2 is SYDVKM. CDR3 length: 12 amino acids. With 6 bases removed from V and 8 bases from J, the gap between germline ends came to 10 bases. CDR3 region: CASSDIGEKLFF. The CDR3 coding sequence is TGTGCCAGCAGCGATATTGGGGAAAAACTGTTTTTT.

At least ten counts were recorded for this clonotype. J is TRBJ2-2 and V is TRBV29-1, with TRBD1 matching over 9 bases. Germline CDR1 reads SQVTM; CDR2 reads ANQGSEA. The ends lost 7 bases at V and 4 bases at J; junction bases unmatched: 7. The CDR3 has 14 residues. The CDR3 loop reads CSAPGQGGTGELFF. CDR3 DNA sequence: TGCAGCGCCCCGGGACAGGGAGGCACCGGGGAGCTGTTTTTT.

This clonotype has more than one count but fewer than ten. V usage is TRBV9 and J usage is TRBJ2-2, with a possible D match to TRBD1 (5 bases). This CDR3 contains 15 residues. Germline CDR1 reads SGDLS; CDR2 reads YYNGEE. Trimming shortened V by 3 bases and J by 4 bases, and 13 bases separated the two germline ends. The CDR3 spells CASSATASGTGELFF. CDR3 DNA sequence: TGTGCCAGCAGCGCGACAGCGTCAGGCACCGGGGAGCTGTTTTTT.

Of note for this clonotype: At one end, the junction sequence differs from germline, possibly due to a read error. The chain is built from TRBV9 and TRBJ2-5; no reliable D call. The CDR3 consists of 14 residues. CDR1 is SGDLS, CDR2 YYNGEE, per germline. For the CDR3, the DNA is TGTGCCAGCAGCGTAGGCCCAGCCCAAGGGACCCAGTACTTC. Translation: CASSVGPAQGTQYF. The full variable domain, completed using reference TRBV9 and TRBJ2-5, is DSGVTQTPKHLITATGQRVTLRCSPRSGDLSVYWYQQSLDQGLQFLIQYYNGEERAKGNILERFSAQQFPDLHSELNLSSLELGDSALYFCASSVGPAQGTQYFGPGTRLLVL.